This T cell receptor (beta chain) was observed in a study of cytomegalovirus exposure and HLA in healthy donors. The study, taken as a whole, reports: In an earlier analysis, most TCR beta V segments were productive about 87% or about 30% of the time. The listing of 150 to 200 TCR beta chains classed them as cytomegalovirus-associated.

PCR involved 60 Vbeta and 13 Jbeta primers. Data came from immunoSEQ multiplex PCR; TCRdb stores just in-frame clones and leaves some out. The sample carries around 190,000 clones, around nine tenths recorded once. Looked up from germline, CDR1 is SGHDN and CDR2 is FVKESK. The CDR3 is made up of 13 amino acids. Worth noting for this clone: Its antigen is undetermined. Germline is not matched at one junction end, which may reflect a read error.

The sequenced sample was PBMCs. The genes are TRBV14 and TRBJ1-1, with a tentative D call TRBD1 (5 bases). The source is a woman under 30 in good health and CMV-seronegative. This CDR3 is CASRQGQNTEAFF. The CDR3 DNA reads TGTGCCAGCAGACAAGGACAGAACACTGAAGCTTTCTTT.